This T cell receptor (beta chain) was sequenced during a study of cytomegalovirus exposure and HLA in healthy donors. Study in general: An earlier analysis identified under 130 million unique TCR beta sequences in 150 million to 200 million T cells.

Points on this clone: Its antigen is unidentified.

Regarding the study as a whole: The classifier, whose performance was assessed in both the original and validation cohorts, reportedly diagnosed cytomegalovirus status with high specificity and sensitivity.

The V and J ends lost 3 bases and 8 bases, in that order; junction bases with no gene match: 7. This CDR3 has 15 residues. Germline CDR1 reads LNHDA; CDR2 reads SQIVND (reference sequence). Primers included in the PCR were 60 Vbeta and 13 Jbeta primers. Sequencing was performed with immunoSEQ multiplex PCR; in TCRdb, only in-frame clones are kept and a portion is missing. The sample carries 200,000 to 300,000 clones, 84% recorded once. This chain connects TRBV19 to TRBJ2-1; 10 bases are shared with TRBD2. The specimen sequenced was PBMCs. The TCR comes from a woman aged 35 to 49 in good health and CMV-seropositive. The CDR3 sequence: CASSMGASGSHEQFF. The CDR3 coding sequence is TGTGCCAGTAGTATGGGGGCTAGCGGGAGTCATGAGCAGTTCTTC.